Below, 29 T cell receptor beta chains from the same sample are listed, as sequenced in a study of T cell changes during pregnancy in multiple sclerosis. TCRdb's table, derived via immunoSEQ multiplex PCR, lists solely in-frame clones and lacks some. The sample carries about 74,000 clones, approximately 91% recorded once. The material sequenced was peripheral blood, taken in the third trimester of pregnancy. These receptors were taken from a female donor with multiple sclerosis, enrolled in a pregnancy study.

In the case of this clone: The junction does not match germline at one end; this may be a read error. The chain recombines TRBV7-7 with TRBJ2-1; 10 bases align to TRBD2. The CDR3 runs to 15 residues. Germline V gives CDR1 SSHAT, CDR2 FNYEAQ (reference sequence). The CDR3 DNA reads TGTGCTAGCAGCTTAGAAGCGGGGGGGCCGAATGAGCAGTTCTTC. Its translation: CASSLEAGGPNEQFF.

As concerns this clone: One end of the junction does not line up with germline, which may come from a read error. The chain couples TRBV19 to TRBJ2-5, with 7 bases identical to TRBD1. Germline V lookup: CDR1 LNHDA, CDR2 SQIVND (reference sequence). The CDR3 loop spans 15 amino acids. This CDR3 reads CASSTLRTGIEAQYF. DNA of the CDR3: TGTGCCAGTAGTACTCTCCGGACAGGTATAGAGGCCCAGTACTTC.

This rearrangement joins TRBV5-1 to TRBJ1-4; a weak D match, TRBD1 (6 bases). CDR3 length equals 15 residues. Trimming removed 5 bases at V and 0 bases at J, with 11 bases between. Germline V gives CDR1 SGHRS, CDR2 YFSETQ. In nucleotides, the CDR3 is TGCGCCAGCAGGCGACAGGCTGCAACTAATGAAAAACTGTTTTTT. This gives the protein CASRRQAATNEKLFF.

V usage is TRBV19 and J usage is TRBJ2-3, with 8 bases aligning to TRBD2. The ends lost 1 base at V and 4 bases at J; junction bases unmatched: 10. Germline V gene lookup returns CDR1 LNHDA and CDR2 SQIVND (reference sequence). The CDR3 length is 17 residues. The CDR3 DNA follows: TGTGCCAGTAGTATAGCGGGGGGGCGCCTCGCGGCAGATACGCAGTATTTT. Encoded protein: CASSIAGGRLAADTQYF.

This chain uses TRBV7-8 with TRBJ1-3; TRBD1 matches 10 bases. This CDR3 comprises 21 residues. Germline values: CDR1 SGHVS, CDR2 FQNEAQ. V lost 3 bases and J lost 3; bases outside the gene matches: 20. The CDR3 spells CASSFTPRVGGGQGIGNTIYF. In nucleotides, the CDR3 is TGTGCCAGCAGCTTCACCCCCAGGGTAGGCGGGGGACAGGGGATTGGAAACACCATATATTTT.

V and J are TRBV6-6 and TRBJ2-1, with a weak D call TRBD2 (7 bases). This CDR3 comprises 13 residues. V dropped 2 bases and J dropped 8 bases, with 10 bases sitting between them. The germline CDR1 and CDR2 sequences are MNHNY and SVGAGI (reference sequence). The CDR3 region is CASSYRGGDEQFF. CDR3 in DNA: TGTGCCAGCAGTTACAGGGGGGGGGATGAGCAGTTCTTC.

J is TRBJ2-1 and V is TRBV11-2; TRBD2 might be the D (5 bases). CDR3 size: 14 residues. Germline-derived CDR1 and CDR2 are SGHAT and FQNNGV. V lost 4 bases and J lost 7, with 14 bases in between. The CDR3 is CASSSSITLNEQFF. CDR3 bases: TGTGCCAGCAGCTCTAGCATAACCTTAAATGAGCAGTTCTTC.

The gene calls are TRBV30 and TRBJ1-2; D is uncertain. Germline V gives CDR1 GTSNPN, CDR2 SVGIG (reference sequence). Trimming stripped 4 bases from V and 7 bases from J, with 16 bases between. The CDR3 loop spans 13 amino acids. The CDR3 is CAWTYLGSFGYTF. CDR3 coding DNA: TGTGCCTGGACCTACCTGGGTAGCTTTGGCTACACCTTC.

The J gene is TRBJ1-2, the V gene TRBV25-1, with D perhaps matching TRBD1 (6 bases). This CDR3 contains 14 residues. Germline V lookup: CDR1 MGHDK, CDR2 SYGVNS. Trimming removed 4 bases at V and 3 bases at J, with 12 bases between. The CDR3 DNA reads TGTGCCAGCAGTGCATTACAGGGCTACTATGGCTACACCTTC. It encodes CASSALQGYYGYTF.

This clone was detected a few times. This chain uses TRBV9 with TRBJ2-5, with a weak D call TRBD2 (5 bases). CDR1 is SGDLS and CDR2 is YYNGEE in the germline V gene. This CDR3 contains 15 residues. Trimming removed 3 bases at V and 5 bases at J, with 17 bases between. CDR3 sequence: CASSAFSTSGETQYF. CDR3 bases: TGTGCCAGCAGCGCCTTCTCAACATCGGGGGAGACCCAGTACTTC.

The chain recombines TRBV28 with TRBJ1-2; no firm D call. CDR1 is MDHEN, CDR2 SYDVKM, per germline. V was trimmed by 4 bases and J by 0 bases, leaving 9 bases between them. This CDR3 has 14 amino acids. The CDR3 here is CASSSWGANYGYTF. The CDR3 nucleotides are TGTGCCAGCAGTTCCTGGGGAGCTAACTATGGCTACACCTTC.

Here the CDR3 DNA reads TGTGCCAGCAGCGGGACAGCTTTGAACACCGGGGAGCTGTTTTTT. It codes for CASSGTALNTGELFF. This rearrangement joins TRBV2 to TRBJ2-2; 7 positions agree with TRBD1. Losses at the gene ends were 6 bases for V and 1 base for J; bases not matched to a gene: 5. The germline V gene encodes CDR1 SNHLY and CDR2 FYNNEI. This CDR3 is built from 15 residues.

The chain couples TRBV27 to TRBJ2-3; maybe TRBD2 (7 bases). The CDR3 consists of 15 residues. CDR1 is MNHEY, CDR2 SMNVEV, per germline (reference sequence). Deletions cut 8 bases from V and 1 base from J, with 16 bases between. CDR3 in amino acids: CASLLKGGGTDTQYF. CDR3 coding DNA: TGTGCCAGCCTTCTGAAGGGGGGGGGCACAGATACGCAGTATTTT.

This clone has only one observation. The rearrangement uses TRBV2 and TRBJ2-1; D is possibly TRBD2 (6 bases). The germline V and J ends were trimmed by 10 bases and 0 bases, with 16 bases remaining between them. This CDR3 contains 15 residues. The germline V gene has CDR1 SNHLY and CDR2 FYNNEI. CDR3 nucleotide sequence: TGTGCCACCAAAATCCCCGGGAGCTCCTACAATGAGCAGTTCTTC. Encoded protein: CATKIPGSSYNEQFF.

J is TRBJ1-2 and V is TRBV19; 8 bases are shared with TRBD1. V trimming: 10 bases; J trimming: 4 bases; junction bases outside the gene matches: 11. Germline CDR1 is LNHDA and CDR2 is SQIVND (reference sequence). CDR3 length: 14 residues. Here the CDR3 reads CATRAQGESYGYTF. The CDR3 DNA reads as TGTGCCACCAGGGCACAGGGGGAGTCCTATGGCTACACCTTC.

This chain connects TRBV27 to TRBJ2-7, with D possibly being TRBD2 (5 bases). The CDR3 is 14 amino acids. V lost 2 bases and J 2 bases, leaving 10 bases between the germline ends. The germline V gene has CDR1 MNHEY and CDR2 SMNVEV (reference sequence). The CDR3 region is CASSLKREAYEQYF. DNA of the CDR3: TGTGCCAGCAGTTTAAAGAGGGAAGCCTACGAGCAGTACTTC.

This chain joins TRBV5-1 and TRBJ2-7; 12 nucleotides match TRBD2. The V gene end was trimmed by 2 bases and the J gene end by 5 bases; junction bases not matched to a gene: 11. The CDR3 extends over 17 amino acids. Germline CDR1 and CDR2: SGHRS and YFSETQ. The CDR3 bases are TGCGCCAGCAGCTTAGACAGGACTAGCGGGGTCTTAGACGAGCAGTACTTC. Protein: CASSLDRTSGVLDEQYF.

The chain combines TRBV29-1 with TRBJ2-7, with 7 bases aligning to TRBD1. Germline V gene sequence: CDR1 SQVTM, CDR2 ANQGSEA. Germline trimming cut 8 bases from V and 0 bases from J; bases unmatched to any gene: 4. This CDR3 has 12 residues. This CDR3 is CSHTGDSYEQYF. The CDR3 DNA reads TGCAGCCACACAGGGGACTCCTACGAGCAGTACTTC.

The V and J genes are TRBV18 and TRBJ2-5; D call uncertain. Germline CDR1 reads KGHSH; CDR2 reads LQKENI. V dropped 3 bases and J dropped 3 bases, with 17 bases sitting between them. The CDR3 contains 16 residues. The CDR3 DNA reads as TGTGCCAGCTCACCGAACCCTCGGTCAAGCAAAGAGACCCAGTACTTC. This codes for CASSPNPRSSKETQYF.

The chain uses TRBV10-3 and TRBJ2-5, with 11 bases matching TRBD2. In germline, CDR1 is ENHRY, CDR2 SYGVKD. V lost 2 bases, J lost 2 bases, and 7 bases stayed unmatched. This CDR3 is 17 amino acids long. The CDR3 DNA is TGTGCCATCAGTGAGCCGACCGGGACTAGCGGACAAGAGACCCAGTACTTC. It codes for CAISEPTGTSGQETQYF.

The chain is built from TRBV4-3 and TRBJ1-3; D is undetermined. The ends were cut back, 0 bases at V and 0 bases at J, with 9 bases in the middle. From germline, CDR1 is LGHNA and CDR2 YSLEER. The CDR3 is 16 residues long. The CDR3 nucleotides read TGCGCCAGCAGCCAAGAGGGCTTTAACTCTGGAAACACCATATATTTT. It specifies CASSQEGFNSGNTIYF.

The CDR3 loop reads CASSLATGGGKDEQFF. The CDR3 DNA sequence: TGCGCCAGCAGCTTGGCCACAGGGGGGGGCAAAGATGAGCAGTTCTTC. The chain combines TRBV5-1 with TRBJ2-1; D possibly corresponds to TRBD1 (8 bases). Trimming stripped 0 bases from V and 8 bases from J, with 18 bases between. The CDR3 runs to 16 residues. The germline V gene has CDR1 SGHRS and CDR2 YFSETQ. The variable domain in full, completed from reference TRBV5-1 and TRBJ2-1, reads KAGVTQTPRYLIKTRGQQVTLSCSPISGHRSVSWYQQTPGQGLQFLFEYFSETQRNKGNFPGRFSGRQFSNSRSEMNVSTLELGDSALYLCASSLATGGGKDEQFFGPGTRLTVL.

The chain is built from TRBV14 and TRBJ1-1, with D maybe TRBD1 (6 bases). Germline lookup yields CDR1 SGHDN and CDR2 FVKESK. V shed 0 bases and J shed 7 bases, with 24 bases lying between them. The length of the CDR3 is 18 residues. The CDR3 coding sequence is TGTGCCAGCAGCCAAGACCCCACTCACCTCCAGGGGCTGCGTGAAGCTTTCTTT. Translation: CASSQDPTHLQGLREAFF. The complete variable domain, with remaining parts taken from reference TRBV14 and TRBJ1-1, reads EAGVTQFPSHSVIEKGQTVTLRCDPISGHDNLYWYRRVMGKEIKFLLHFVKESKQDESGMPNNRFLAERTGGTYSTLKVQPAELEDSGVYFCASSQDPTHLQGLREAFFGQGTRLTVV.

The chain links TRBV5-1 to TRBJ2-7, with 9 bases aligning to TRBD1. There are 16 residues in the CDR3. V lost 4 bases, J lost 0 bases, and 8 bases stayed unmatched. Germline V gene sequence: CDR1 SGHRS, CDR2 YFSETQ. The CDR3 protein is CASSARTGAFSYEQYF. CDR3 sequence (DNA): TGCGCCAGCAGCGCGAGGACAGGGGCCTTCTCCTACGAGCAGTACTTC. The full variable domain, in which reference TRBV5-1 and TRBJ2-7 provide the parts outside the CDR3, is KAGVTQTPRYLIKTRGQQVTLSCSPISGHRSVSWYQQTPGQGLQFLFEYFSETQRNKGNFPGRFSGRQFSNSRSEMNVSTLELGDSALYLCASSARTGAFSYEQYFGPGTRLTVT.

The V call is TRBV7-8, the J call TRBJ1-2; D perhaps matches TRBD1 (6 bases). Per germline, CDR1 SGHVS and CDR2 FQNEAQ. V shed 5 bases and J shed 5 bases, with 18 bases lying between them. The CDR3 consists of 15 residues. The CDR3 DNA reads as TGTGCCAGCAGCCGCCGAGGACAGCTAACTTATGGCTACACCTTC. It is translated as CASSRRGQLTYGYTF. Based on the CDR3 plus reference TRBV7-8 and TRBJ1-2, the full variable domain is GAGVSQSPRYKVAKRGQDVALRCDPISGHVSLFWYQQALGQGPEFLTYFQNEAQLDKSGLPSDRFFAERPEGSVSTLKIQRTQQEDSAVYLCASSRRGQLTYGYTFGSGTRLTVV.

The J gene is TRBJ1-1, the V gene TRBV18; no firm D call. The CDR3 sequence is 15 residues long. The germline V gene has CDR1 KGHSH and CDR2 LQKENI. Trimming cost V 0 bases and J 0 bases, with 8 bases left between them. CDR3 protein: CASSPPAGVNTEAFF. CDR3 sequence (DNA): TGTGCCAGCTCACCACCGGCAGGCGTGAACACTGAAGCTTTCTTT.

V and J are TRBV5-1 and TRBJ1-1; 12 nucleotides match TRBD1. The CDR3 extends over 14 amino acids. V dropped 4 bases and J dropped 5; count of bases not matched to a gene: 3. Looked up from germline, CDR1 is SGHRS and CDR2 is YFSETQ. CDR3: CASSTGQGATEAFF. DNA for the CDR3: TGCGCCAGCAGCACGGGACAGGGGGCGACTGAAGCTTTCTTT.

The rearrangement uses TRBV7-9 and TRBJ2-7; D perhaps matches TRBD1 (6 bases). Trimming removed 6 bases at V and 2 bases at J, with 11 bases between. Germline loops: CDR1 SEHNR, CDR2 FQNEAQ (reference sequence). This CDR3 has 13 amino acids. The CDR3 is CASSSTGPYEQYF. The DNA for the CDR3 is TGTGCCAGCAGTTCGACAGGCCCCTACGAGCAGTACTTC.

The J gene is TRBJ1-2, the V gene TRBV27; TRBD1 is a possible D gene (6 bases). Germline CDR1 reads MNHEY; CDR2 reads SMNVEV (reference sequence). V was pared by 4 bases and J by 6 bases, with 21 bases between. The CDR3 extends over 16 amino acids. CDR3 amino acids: CASSYSTGIKLHGYTF. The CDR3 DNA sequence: TGTGCCAGCAGTTATTCCACAGGGATTAAGTTACATGGCTACACCTTC.